This T cell receptor beta chain originates from a study of T-cell memory formation after mild COVID-19. About the research overall: Clusters of TCRs were largely donor specific.

Study results and limitations: The main location of contracting CD4+ clones was CM and EM, and that of contracting CD8+ clones was EMRA.

Points on this clonotype: The antigen remains unidentified.

Germline CDR1 reads SGHDT; CDR2 reads YYEEEE. V was pared by 2 bases and J by 6 bases, with 4 bases of the junction left unmatched. The CDR3 extends over 14 amino acids. It was 5'RACE with constant-segment primers that produced the TCR alpha and TCR beta cDNA libraries, which carried sample barcodes and UMIs. One entry per CDR3 protein, called by TCRdb with MiXCR from the 5' RACE reads. The data contain about half a million distinct CDR3 sequences, around a sixth of them singletons. What was sequenced was PBMCs or a T cell subset sorted from them (not recorded which). This receptor was obtained from an adult woman who had mild COVID-19 (a few samples of this study predate the infection). Cell type and time point are not known. This sequence joins TRBV5-6 and TRBJ2-1; 8 bases map to TRBD2. The CDR3 DNA is TGTGCCAGCAGCTTATCGGGAGGGCCCAATGAGCAGTTCTTC. Translating gives CASSLSGGPNEQFF. The variable domain in full, with the rest retrieved from reference TRBV5-6 and TRBJ2-1, is DAGVTQSPTHLIKTRGQQVTLRCSPKSGHDTVSWYQQALGQGPQFIFQYYEEEERQRGNFPDRFSGHQFPNYSSELNVNALLLGDSALYLCASSLSGGPNEQFFGPGTRLTVL.